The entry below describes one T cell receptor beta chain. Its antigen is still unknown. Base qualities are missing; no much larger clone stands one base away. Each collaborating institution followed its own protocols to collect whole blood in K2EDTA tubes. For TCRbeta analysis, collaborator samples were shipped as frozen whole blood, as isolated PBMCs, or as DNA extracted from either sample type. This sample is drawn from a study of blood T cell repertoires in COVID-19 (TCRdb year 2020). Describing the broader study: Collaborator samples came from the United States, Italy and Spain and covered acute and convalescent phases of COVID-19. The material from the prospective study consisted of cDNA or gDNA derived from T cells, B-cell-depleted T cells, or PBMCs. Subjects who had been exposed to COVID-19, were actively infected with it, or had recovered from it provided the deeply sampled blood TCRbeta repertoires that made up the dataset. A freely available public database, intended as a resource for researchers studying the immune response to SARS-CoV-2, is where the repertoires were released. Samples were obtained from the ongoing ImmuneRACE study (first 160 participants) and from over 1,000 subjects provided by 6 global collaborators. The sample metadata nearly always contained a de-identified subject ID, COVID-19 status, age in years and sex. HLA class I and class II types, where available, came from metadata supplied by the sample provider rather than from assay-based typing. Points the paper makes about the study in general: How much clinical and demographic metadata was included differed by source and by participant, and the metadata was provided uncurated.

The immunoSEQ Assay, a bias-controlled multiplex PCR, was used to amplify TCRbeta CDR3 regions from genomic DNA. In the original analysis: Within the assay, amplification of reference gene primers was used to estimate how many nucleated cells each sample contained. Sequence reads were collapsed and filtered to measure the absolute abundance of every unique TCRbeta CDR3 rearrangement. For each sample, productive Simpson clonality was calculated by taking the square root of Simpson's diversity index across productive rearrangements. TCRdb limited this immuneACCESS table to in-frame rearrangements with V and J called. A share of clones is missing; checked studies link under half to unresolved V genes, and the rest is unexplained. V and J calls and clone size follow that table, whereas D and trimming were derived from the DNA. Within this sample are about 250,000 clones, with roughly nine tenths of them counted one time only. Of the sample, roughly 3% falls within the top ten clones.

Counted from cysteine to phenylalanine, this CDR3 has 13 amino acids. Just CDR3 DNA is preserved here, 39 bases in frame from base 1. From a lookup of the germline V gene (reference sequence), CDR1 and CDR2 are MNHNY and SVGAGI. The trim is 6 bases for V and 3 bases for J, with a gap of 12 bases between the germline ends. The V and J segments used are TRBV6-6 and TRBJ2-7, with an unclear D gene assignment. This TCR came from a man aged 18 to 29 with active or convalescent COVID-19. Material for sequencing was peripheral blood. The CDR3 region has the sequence CASRTEAGYEQYF. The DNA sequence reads TGTGCCAGCAGAACCGAAGCAGGCTACGAGCAGTACTTC.